This T cell receptor (beta chain) derives from a study of shared T cell receptors in the human thymus. Per the germline V gene, CDR1 is LNHDA and CDR2 is SQIVND (reference sequence). This CDR3 contains 15 residues. V lost 4 bases to trimming and J lost 3 bases; unmatched junction nucleotides: 7. Using immunoSEQ multiplex PCR, the repertoire was profiled, and TCRdb retains in-frame clones only, with some absent. The table lists hundreds of thousands of clones, 88% of them singletons. Separately, the same data were catalogued under a study of human thymus T cells. From that second work: The thymus was resected at corrective cardiac surgery.

The chain couples TRBV19 to TRBJ2-7, with 9 positions matching TRBD1. Material for sequencing was thymocytes. The clonotype comes from a boy younger than two with a congenital heart defect. The CDR3 reads CASSTPGQGLYEQYF. As DNA, the CDR3 is TGTGCCAGTAGTACTCCGGGACAGGGACTCTACGAGCAGTACTTC.